This T cell receptor (beta chain) came from a study of cytomegalovirus exposure and HLA in healthy donors. Findings and caveats of the study: Rarity held for most TCR sequences, but there were some public TCRs that occurred in many donors.

The PCR ran on 60 Vbeta and 13 Jbeta primers. Libraries were prepared by immunoSEQ multiplex PCR; TCRdb keeps only in-frame clonotypes and omits some of them. There are about 160,000 clones in the sample; around 83% occur only once, and under 7.5% lies in the top ten. To note about this clone: Its specificity is not known.

This CDR3 is built from 13 residues. Trimming at V came to 6 bases and at J to 1 base, leaving 4 bases not matched to a gene. CDR1 is SQVTM, CDR2 ANQGSEA, per germline. The chain couples TRBV29-1 to TRBJ1-2; 8 nucleotides match TRBD1. The clonotype comes from a man aged 50 or older in good health and CMV-seropositive. The sample taken for sequencing was PBMCs. The CDR3 spells CSVQGEGNYGYTF. CDR3 in DNA: TGCAGCGTACAGGGGGAGGGTAACTATGGCTACACCTTC.